This entry features one T cell receptor beta chain sequence. Antigen unknown. The data originate from a study of blood T cells in healthy people across ages. V was shortened by 4 bases and J by 0 bases, with 18 bases between the two germline ends. Looked up from germline, CDR1 is SGHAT and CDR2 is FQNNGV. The CDR3 loop spans 17 amino acids. Regarding the study as a whole: Nothing was known about donor CMV status, and this possibly confounded expanded clonotype changes.

Peripheral blood samples of about 10 milliliters were drawn from each donor. At least 5.5 micrograms of total RNA were extracted per sample. PCR was performed a second time for about 6 to 12 cycles using a sample-barcoded 5' primer and a J-beta primer mix. Every cDNA was tagged by a template-switch adaptor with 12 random nucleotides. TCRdb called the 5' RACE reads again in MiXCR, with one record for every CDR3 protein. Among just over 1 million distinct CDR3 sequences listed, less than 50% were seen once. The chain links TRBV11-2 to TRBJ1-1, with D maybe TRBD1 (5 bases). The sequence derives from a woman aged 60-75 years in good health. Sequencing was done on a sample of blood. The CDR3 DNA reads TGTGCCAGCAGCTACTCGACAGAAAAAGACATGAACACTGAAGCTTTCTTT. This sequence encodes CASSYSTEKDMNTEAFF.